This TCR beta chain emerged from a study of blood T cell repertoires in COVID-19. CDR3 size: 17 residues. Losses at the gene ends were 3 bases for V and 5 bases for J; bases not matched to a gene: 6. The germline V gene encodes CDR1 LGHDT and CDR2 YNNKEL (reference sequence). Study processing details: Cell counts per sample came from amplifying reference gene primers. Sequencing was performed with immunoSEQ multiplex PCR; in TCRdb, only in-frame clones are kept and a portion is missing. For V, J and clone size, that table is used; D and trimming come from the DNA. The profile shows 30,000 to 40,000 clones, about 91% of them singletons.

This clonotype was sampled from a woman aged 80 or over with acute or convalescent COVID-19. The sequenced sample consisted of peripheral blood. The chain uses TRBV3-1 (or the pseudogene TRBV3-2) and TRBJ2-1, with 14 bases identical to TRBD2. DNA for the CDR3: TGTGCCAGCAGCCACCTCCCGGGACTAGCGGGGGACAATGAGCAGTTCTTC. Translating gives CASSHLPGLAGDNEQFF.